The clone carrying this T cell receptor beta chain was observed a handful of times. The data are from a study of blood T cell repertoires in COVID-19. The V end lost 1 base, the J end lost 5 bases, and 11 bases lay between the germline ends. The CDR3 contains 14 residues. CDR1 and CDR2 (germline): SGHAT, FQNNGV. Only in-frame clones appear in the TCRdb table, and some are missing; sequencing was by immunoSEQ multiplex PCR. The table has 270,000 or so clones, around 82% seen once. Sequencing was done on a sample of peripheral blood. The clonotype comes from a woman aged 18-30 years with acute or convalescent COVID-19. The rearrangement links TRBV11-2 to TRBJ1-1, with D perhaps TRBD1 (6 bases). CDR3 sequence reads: CASSLVRQGTEAFF. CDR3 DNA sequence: TGTGCCAGCAGCTTAGTCAGGCAGGGGACTGAAGCTTTCTTT. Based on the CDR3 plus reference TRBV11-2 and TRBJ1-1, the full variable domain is EAGVAQSPRYKIIEKRQSVAFWCNPISGHATLYWYQQILGQGPKLLIQFQNNGVVDDSQLPKDRFSAERLKGVDSTLKIQPAKLEDSAVYLCASSLVRQGTEAFFGQGTRLTVV.